These 24 T cell receptor beta chains share one sample of origin, sequenced in a study of T cells after yellow fever vaccination. Via MiXCR, TCRdb re-called the 5' RACE reads, giving one row per CDR3 protein. The data contain around 73,000 distinct CDR3 sequences, just under 8% of them singletons. The starting material was CD8+ T cells sorted from PBMCs, obtained on the day of the yellow fever booster vaccination. All receptors come from a young man who received the YFV17D yellow fever vaccine.

The J gene is TRBJ2-7, the V gene TRBV5-1, with a possible D match to TRBD2 (6 bases). Per germline, CDR1 SGHRS and CDR2 YFSETQ. The CDR3 length is 14 residues. V was shortened by 1 base and J by 4 bases, with 12 bases between the two germline ends. The CDR3 region has the DNA TGCGCCAGCAGCTTGACGGGAGCAGGTTACGAGCAGTACTTC. Its translation is CASSLTGAGYEQYF.

The chain combines TRBV25-1 with TRBJ1-4, with D unclear. V was trimmed by 1 base and J by 6 bases, leaving 6 bases between them. Germline-derived CDR1 and CDR2 are MGHDK and SYGVNS. The CDR3 contains 13 residues. In DNA form, the CDR3 reads TGTGCCAGCAGTGAATTTGGGGATGAAAAACTGTTTTTT. This gives the protein CASSEFGDEKLFF.

This clonotype has a handful of counts. This chain links TRBV28 with TRBJ2-7; weak D call: TRBD2 (5 bases). CDR1 and CDR2 from the germline V gene are MDHEN and SYDVKM. The CDR3 loop spans 14 amino acids. Trimming removed 3 bases at V and 0 bases at J, with 9 bases between. CDR3 loop: CASSFFRGSYEQYF. CDR3 coding DNA: TGTGCCAGCAGTTTCTTTCGGGGCTCCTACGAGCAGTACTTC.

This clonotype was observed a handful of times. DNA for the CDR3: TGTGCCAGCGGGGCGGGAGCGGCCTACGAGCAGTACTTC. Protein: CASGAGAAYEQYF. J is TRBJ2-7 and V is TRBV6-1; 7 bases map to TRBD2. Germline assignment: CDR1 MNHNS and CDR2 SASEGT. Trimming cost V 8 bases and J 2 bases; bases outside gene matches: 6. The CDR3 has 13 residues.

The chain joins TRBV5-5 to TRBJ2-7, with D perhaps TRBD1 (5 bases). Trimming took off 2 bases at V and 5 bases at J, with 8 bases between the two ends. The CDR3 runs to 12 residues. Germline V CDR1 and CDR2: SGHKS, YYEKEE (reference sequence). The CDR3 here is CASSFSGNEQYF. The CDR3 bases are TGTGCCAGCAGCTTTTCAGGGAACGAGCAGTACTTC.

This clonotype showed up many times. The J gene is TRBJ2-3, the V gene TRBV4-1, with D possibly matching TRBD2 (5 bases). Germline V lookup: CDR1 MGHRA, CDR2 YSYEKL. There are 15 residues in the CDR3. With 1 base removed from V and 2 bases from J, the gap between germline ends came to 10 bases. In DNA, the CDR3 is TGCGCCAGCAGCCAAGGGACTGGAATCACAGATACGCAGTATTTT. Its protein is CASSQGTGITDTQYF.

This clonotype was seen repeatedly, ten times or more. This chain uses TRBV6-1 with TRBJ2-7; 11 positions match TRBD2. The germline gives CDR1 MNHNS, CDR2 SASEGT. This CDR3 spans 16 amino acids. The V segment lost 5 bases and the J segment 4 bases; nucleotides outside the gene matches: 10. The CDR3 here is CASSLGLAESLYEQYF. The CDR3 DNA is TGTGCCAGCAGTCTGGGACTAGCGGAGTCCCTTTACGAGCAGTACTTC.

The chain has TRBV7-9 and TRBJ2-5; D call uncertain. Germline loops: CDR1 SEHNR, CDR2 FQNEAQ (reference sequence). The CDR3 covers 12 residues. Trimming cost V 1 base and J 5 bases, with 5 bases left between them. CDR3 sequence: CASSLVAETQYF. The CDR3 bases are TGTGCCAGCAGCTTAGTGGCGGAGACCCAGTACTTC.

This clonotype occurred a few times. The V and J genes are TRBV27 and TRBJ2-7; 8 positions match TRBD1. CDR1 is MNHEY and CDR2 is SMNVEV in the germline V gene (reference sequence). After removal of 2 bases from V and 1 base from J, the junction contained 1 base not matched to a gene. This CDR3 is 14 amino acids long. The CDR3 DNA reads TGTGCCAGCAGTTTAGGGGACAGGTCCTACGAGCAGTACTTC. This translates into CASSLGDRSYEQYF.

This clonotype was observed a handful of times. Here the CDR3 DNA reads TGTGCCAGCAGTGAAGAGAGGCACTCTGGGGCCAACGTCCTGACTTTC. Translating it yields CASSEERHSGANVLTF. The chain recombines TRBV2 with TRBJ2-6; D is unresolved. This CDR3 comprises 16 residues. Trimming pared 1 base from V and 0 bases from J, leaving 7 bases between. Germline loops: CDR1 SNHLY, CDR2 FYNNEI.

This clonotype was detected many times. The chain has TRBV4-3 and TRBJ2-2; TRBD1 is a possible D gene (6 bases). V was trimmed by 2 bases and J by 1 base, leaving 11 bases between them. Germline values: CDR1 LGHNA, CDR2 YSLEER. The CDR3 consists of 16 residues. The CDR3 reads CASSQPLGQNTGELFF. Written as DNA, the CDR3 is TGCGCCAGCAGCCAACCCCTGGGACAGAACACCGGGGAGCTGTTTTTT.

V is TRBV12-3 or TRBV12-4 and J is TRBJ2-1; D remains ambiguous. V lost 7 bases to trimming and J lost 5 bases, with 12 bases between them. The CDR3 totals 13 residues. The CDR3 nucleotides read TGTGCCAGCACTCCCGGGTACCACAATGAGCAGTTCTTC. Residues: CASTPGYHNEQFF.

This clonotype was picked up a small number of times. The rearrangement links TRBV29-1 to TRBJ1-2; tentatively, D is TRBD1 (5 bases). Trimming removed 5 bases from V and 6 bases from J, with 10 bases in between. This CDR3 is 11 amino acids long. Germline V gives CDR1 SQVTM, CDR2 ANQGSEA. The CDR3 bases are TGCAGCGTTCCAGGGATGGATGGCTACACCTTC. Translated, it gives CSVPGMDGYTF.

This clonotype was found a few times. The chain carries TRBV12-3 or TRBV12-4 and TRBJ2-3; D may be TRBD2 (6 bases). The CDR3 runs 15 residues. The ends were cut back, 5 bases at V and 2 bases at J, with 14 bases in the middle. CDR3: CASSPQGGTTDTQYF. The DNA of the CDR3 is TGTGCCAGCAGTCCCCAAGGAGGGACCACAGATACGCAGTATTTT.

This clonotype was found a few times. V and J are TRBV12-3 or TRBV12-4 and TRBJ2-7; D is undetermined. Deletions cut 2 bases from V and 6 bases from J, with 11 bases between. The CDR3 extends over 13 amino acids. The CDR3 spells CASSLSQVGEQYF. The CDR3 nucleotides read TGTGCCAGCAGTTTATCCCAGGTGGGCGAGCAGTACTTC.

This clonotype was found a few times. The V call is TRBV7-9, the J call TRBJ2-7; 7 bases fit TRBD1. The CDR3 spans 15 residues. V was clipped by 3 bases and J by 2 bases; unmatched bases: 7. The germline V gene encodes CDR1 SEHNR and CDR2 FQNEAQ (reference sequence). Here the CDR3 reads CASSFPGQDPYEQYF. As DNA, the CDR3 is TGTGCCAGCAGCTTCCCCGGACAGGACCCCTACGAGCAGTACTTC.

This clonotype was counted a few times. This chain joins TRBV29-1 and TRBJ2-5; TRBD1 might be the D (6 bases). CDR3 length: 12 amino acids. V lost 6 bases and J lost 3, with 11 bases in between. The germline V gene has CDR1 SQVTM and CDR2 ANQGSEA. CDR3 sequence reads: CSVPRQEETQYF. CDR3 in DNA: TGCAGCGTCCCCCGACAGGAAGAGACCCAGTACTTC. Using reference TRBV29-1 and TRBJ2-5 for the parts outside the CDR3, the full variable domain is SAVISQKPSRDICQRGTSLTIQCQVDSQVTMMFWYRQQPGQSLTLIATANQGSEATYESGFVIDKFPISRPNLTFSTLTVSNMSPEDSSIYLCSVPRQEETQYFGPGTRLLVL.

The V and J genes are TRBV5-1 and TRBJ2-7, with 7 bases aligning to TRBD2. The CDR3 has 12 amino acids. With V trimmed by 0 bases and J by 7 bases, 1 base remained unmatched. Per the germline V gene, CDR1 is SGHRS and CDR2 is YFSETQ. The CDR3 reads CASSLVGGEQYF. In nucleotides, the CDR3 is TGCGCCAGCAGCTTGGTGGGGGGGGAGCAGTACTTC.

As to this clonotype: A much larger clone is a single base away; this may be a read error. The chain uses TRBV12-3 or TRBV12-4 and TRBJ2-1; D is perhaps TRBD2 (8 bases). CDR3 length: 20 residues. CDR3 in amino acids: CASSSWGSGTATSSCNEQFF. CDR3 sequence (DNA): TGTGCCAGCAGTTCCTGGGGTAGCGGGACAGCTACGAGCTCCTGCAATGAGCAGTTCTTC.

Here the CDR3 DNA reads TGTGCCAGCAGTATGCCGGGACTAGCGGGAGGGCGGAGCTCCTACAATGAGCAGTTCTTC. It is translated as CASSMPGLAGGRSSYNEQFF. The chain has TRBV11-2 and TRBJ2-1; 16 nucleotides line up with TRBD2. The CDR3 is 20 residues long. Germline values: CDR1 SGHAT, CDR2 FQNNGV. With 6 bases clipped from V and 0 bases from J, the junction kept 11 bases outside the gene matches.

V is TRBV23-1 and J is TRBJ2-3; maybe TRBD2 (6 bases). TRBV23-1 is an open reading frame, and its role is uncertain. This CDR3 is built from 15 residues. V shed 0 bases and J shed 8 bases, with 15 bases lying between them. The CDR3 sequence is CASSQSPGVPPTQYF. CDR3 nucleotide sequence: TGCGCCAGCAGTCAATCCCCGGGGGTCCCCCCTACGCAGTATTTT.

This CDR3 is CASSLSPGSRSGELFF. Here the CDR3 DNA reads TGTGCCAGCAGTTTATCGCCGGGTAGCCGGTCCGGGGAGCTGTTTTTT. The chain employs TRBV27 and TRBJ2-2; no clear D. The CDR3 is 16 amino acids. The V gene's germline CDR1 is MNHEY and CDR2 SMNVEV (reference sequence). V was clipped by 0 bases and J by 6 bases, with 14 bases between them.

The gene calls are TRBV13 and TRBJ2-2; D unresolved. CDR3 length: 16 residues. With 5 bases removed from V and 6 bases from J, the gap between germline ends came to 19 bases. CDR1 and CDR2 (germline): PRHDT, FYEKMQ (reference sequence). CDR3 DNA: TGTGCCAGCAGCCATAACGAGATTCCTAGGTCCGGGGAGCTGTTTTTT. This translates into CASSHNEIPRSGELFF.

The chain is built from TRBV5-6 and TRBJ2-1; TRBD2 agrees at 8 bases. CDR1 is SGHDT, CDR2 YYEEEE, per germline. J was trimmed by 3 bases and V by 4 bases; bases with no gene match: 6. The CDR3 length is 15 residues. This CDR3 is CASSRTSGDYNEQFF. As DNA, the CDR3 is TGTGCCAGCAGCAGAACTAGCGGAGACTACAATGAGCAGTTCTTC. The full variable domain, its missing parts supplied by reference TRBV5-6 and TRBJ2-1, is DAGVTQSPTHLIKTRGQQVTLRCSPKSGHDTVSWYQQALGQGPQFIFQYYEEEERQRGNFPDRFSGHQFPNYSSELNVNALLLGDSALYLCASSRTSGDYNEQFFGPGTRLTVL.